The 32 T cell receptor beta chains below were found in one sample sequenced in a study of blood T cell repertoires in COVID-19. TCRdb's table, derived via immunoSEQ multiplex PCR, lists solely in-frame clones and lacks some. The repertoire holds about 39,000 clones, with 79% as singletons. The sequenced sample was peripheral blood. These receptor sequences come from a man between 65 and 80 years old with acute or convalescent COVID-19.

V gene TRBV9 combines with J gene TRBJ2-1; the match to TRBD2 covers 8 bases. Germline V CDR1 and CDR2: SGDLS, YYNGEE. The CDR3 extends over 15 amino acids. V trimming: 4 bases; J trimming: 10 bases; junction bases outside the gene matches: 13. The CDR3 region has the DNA TGTGCCAGCAGCCCTGGAGGCTTAACGGGAGGGGAGCAGTTCTTC. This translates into CASSPGGLTGGEQFF.

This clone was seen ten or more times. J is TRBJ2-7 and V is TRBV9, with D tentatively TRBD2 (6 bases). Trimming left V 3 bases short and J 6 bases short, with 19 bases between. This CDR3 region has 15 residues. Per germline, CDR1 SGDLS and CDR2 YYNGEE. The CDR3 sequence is CASSGKWAGPGEQYF. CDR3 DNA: TGTGCCAGCAGCGGTAAGTGGGCGGGACCTGGCGAGCAGTACTTC.

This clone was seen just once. CDR3: CAISEGAAEYEQYF. The CDR3 DNA follows: TGTGCCATCAGTGAGGGGGCTGCGGAGTACGAGCAGTACTTC. This rearrangement joins TRBV10-3 to TRBJ2-7, with D possibly matching TRBD1 (5 bases). V lost 2 bases and J lost 4, with 12 bases in between. Germline V CDR1 and CDR2: ENHRY, SYGVKD. This CDR3 comprises 14 residues.

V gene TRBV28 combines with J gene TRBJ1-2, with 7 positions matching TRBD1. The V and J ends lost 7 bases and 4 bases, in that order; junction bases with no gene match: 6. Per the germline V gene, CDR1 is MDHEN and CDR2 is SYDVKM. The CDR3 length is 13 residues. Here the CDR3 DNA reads TGTGCCAGCACCCAGACAGGGCTCTATGGCTACACCTTC. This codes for CASTQTGLYGYTF.

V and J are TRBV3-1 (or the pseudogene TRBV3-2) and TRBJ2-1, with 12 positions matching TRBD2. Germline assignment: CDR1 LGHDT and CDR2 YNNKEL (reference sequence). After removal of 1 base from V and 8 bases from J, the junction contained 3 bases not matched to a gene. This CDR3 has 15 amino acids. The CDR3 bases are TGTGCCAGCAGCCAAGGGCTAGCGGGAGGGCATGAGCAGTTCTTC. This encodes CASSQGLAGGHEQFF.

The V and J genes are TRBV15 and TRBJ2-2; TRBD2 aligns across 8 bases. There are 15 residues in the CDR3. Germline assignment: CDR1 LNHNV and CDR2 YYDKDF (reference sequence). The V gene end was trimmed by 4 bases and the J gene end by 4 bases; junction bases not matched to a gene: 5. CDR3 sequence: CATSKGLVSTGELFF. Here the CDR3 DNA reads TGTGCCACCAGCAAGGGACTAGTGAGCACCGGGGAGCTGTTTTTT. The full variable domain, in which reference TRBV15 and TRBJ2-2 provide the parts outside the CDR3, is DAMVIQNPRYQVTQFGKPVTLSCSQTLNHNVMYWYQQKSSQAPKLLFHYYDKDFNNEADTPDNFQSRRPNTSFCFLDIRSPGLGDTAMYLCATSKGLVSTGELFFGEGSRLTVL.

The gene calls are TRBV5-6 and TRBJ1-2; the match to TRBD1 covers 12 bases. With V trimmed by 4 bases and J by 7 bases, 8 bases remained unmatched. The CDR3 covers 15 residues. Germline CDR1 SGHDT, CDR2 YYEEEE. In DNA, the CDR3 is TGTGCCAGCAGCAAGGGGGACAGGGGGCCCCTTGGCTACACCTTC. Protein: CASSKGDRGPLGYTF.

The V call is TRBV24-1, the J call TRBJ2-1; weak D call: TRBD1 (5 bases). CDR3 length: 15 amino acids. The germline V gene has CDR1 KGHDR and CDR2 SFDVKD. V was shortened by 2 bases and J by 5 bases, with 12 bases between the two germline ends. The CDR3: CATSDWGQQNNEQFF. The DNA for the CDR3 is TGTGCCACCAGTGATTGGGGCCAGCAGAACAATGAGCAGTTCTTC.

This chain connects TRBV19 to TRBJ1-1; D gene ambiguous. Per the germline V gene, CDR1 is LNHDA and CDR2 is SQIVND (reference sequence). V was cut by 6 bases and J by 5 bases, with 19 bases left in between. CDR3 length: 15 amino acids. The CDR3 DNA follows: TGTGCCAGTAGCGGACTTCGGGCTGTTTGGACTGAAGCTTTCTTT. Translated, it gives CASSGLRAVWTEAFF.

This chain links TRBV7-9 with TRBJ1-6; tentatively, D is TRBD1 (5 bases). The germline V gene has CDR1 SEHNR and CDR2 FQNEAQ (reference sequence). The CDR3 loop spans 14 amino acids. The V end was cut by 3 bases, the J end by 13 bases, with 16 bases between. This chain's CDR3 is CASSLEGLMRPLHF. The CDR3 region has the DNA TGTGCCAGCAGCTTGGAGGGGTTAATGCGGCCCCTCCACTTT. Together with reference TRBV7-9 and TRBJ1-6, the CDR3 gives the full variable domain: DTGVSQNPRHKITKRGQNVTFRCDPISEHNRLYWYRQTLGQGPEFLTYFQNEAQLEKSRLLSDRFSAERPKGSFSTLEIQRTEQGDSAMYLCASSLEGLMRPLHFGNGTRLTVT.

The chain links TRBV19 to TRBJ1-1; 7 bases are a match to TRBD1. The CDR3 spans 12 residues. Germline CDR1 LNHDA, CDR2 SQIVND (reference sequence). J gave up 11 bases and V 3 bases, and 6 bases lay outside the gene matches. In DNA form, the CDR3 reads TGTGCCAGTAGTATTGACAGGGCCGAGGCTTTCTTT. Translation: CASSIDRAEAFF.

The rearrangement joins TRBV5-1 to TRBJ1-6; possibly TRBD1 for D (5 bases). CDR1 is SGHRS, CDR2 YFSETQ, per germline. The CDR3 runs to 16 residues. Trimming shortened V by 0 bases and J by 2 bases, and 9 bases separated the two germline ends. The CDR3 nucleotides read TGCGCCAGCAGCTTGGTGGGGGAGGCCTATAATTCACCCCTCCACTTT. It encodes CASSLVGEAYNSPLHF.

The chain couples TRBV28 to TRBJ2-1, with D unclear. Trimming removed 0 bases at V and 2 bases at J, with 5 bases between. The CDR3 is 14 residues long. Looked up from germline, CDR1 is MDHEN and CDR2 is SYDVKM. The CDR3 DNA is TGTGCCAGCAGTTTATGGAGTGCCTACAATGAGCAGTTCTTC. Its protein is CASSLWSAYNEQFF.

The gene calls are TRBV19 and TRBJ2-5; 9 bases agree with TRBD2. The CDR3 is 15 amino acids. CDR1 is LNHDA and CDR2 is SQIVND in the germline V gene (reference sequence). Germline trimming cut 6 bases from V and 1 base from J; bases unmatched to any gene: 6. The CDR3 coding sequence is TGTGCCAGTAGCAGACTAGCGGAGTTCCAAGAGACCCAGTACTTC. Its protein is CASSRLAEFQETQYF. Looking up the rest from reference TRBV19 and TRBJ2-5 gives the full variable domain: DGGITQSPKYLFRKEGQNVTLSCEQNLNHDAMYWYRQDPGQGLRLIYYSQIVNDFQKGDIAEGYSVSREKKESFPLTVTSAQKNPTAFYLCASSRLAEFQETQYFGPGTRLLVL.

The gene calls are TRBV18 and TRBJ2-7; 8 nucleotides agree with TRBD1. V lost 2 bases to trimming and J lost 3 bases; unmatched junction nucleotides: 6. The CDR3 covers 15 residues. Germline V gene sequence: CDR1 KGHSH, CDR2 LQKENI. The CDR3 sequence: CASSPATGGGYEQYF. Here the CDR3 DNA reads TGTGCCAGCTCACCAGCTACAGGGGGTGGCTACGAGCAGTACTTC.

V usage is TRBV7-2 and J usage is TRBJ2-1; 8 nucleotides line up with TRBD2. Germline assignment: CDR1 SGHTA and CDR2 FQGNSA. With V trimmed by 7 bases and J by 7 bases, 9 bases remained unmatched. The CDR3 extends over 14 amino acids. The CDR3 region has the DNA TGTGCCAGCACCTCTAGCGGGCCCCTGAATGAGCAGTTCTTC. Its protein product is CASTSSGPLNEQFF.

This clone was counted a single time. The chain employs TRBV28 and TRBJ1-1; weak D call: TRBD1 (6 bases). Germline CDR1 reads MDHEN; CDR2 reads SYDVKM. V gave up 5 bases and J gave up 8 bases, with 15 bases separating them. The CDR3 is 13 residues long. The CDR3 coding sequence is TGTGCCAGCAGTCCCGTACACACAGGGGAAGCTTTCTTT. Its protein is CASSPVHTGEAFF.

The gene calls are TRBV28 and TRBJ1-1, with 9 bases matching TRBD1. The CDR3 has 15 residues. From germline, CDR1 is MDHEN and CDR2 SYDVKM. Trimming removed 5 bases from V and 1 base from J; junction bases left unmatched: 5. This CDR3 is CASSPWDRENTEAFF. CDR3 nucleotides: TGTGCCAGCAGTCCGTGGGACAGGGAGAACACTGAAGCTTTCTTT.

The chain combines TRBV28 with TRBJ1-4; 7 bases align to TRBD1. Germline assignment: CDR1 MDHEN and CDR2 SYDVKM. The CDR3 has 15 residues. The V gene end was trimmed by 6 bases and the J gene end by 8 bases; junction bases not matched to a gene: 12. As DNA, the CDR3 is TGTGCCAGCAGAGGATACAGGGGTTTTAGGGAAAAACTGTTTTTT. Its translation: CASRGYRGFREKLFF.

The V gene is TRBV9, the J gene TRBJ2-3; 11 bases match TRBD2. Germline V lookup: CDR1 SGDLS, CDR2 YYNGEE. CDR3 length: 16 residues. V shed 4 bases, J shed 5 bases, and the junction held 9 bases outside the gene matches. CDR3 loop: CASSLGLAEGGDTQYF. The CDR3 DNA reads TGTGCCAGCAGCTTGGGACTAGCGGAGGGAGGAGATACGCAGTATTTT. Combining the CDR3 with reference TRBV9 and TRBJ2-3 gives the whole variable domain DSGVTQTPKHLITATGQRVTLRCSPRSGDLSVYWYQQSLDQGLQFLIQYYNGEERAKGNILERFSAQQFPDLHSELNLSSLELGDSALYFCASSLGLAEGGDTQYFGPGTRLTVL.

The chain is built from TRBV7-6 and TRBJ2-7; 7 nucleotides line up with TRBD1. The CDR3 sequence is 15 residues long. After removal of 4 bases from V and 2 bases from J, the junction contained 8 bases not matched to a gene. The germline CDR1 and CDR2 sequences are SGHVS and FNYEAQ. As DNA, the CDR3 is TGTGCCAGCAGCTCTGAGGGTCAGGGGGCCTACGAGCAGTACTTC. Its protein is CASSSEGQGAYEQYF.

The CDR3 DNA reads TGTGCCAGAAGTCGACCGGGGATAAGCACCGGGGAGCTGTTTTTT. Protein: CARSRPGISTGELFF. The chain links TRBV2 to TRBJ2-2, with D perhaps TRBD2 (5 bases). Trimming shortened V by 9 bases and J by 4 bases, and 18 bases separated the two germline ends. The CDR3 contains 15 residues. Germline assignment: CDR1 SNHLY and CDR2 FYNNEI.

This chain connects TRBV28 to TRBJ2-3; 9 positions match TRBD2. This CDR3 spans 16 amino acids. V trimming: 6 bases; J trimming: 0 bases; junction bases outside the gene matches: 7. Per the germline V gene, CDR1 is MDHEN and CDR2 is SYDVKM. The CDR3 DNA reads TGTGCCAGCAGCCTTCTAGCGGGACCTAGCACAGATACGCAGTATTTT. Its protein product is CASSLLAGPSTDTQYF.

CDR3 amino acids: CATSRDRESKQFF. For the CDR3, the DNA is TGTGCCACCAGCAGAGATAGGGAGTCTAAGCAGTTCTTC. This sequence joins TRBV15 and TRBJ2-1; D may be TRBD2 (5 bases). Germline CDR1 is LNHNV and CDR2 is YYDKDF (reference sequence). The V end lost 0 bases, the J end lost 11 bases, and 11 bases lay between the germline ends. The CDR3 loop spans 13 amino acids.

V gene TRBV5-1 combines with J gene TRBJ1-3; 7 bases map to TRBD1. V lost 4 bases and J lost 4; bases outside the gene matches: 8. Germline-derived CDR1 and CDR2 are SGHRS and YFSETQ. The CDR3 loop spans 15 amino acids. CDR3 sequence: CASSVGQEYGNTIYF. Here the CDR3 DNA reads TGCGCCAGCAGCGTTGGACAGGAATACGGAAACACCATATATTTT.

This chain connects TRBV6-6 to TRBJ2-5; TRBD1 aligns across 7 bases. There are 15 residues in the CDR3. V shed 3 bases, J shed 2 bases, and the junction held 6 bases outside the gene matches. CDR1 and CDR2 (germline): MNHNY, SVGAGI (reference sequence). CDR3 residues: CASSYGQEPQETQYF. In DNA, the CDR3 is TGTGCCAGCAGTTATGGACAGGAACCTCAAGAGACCCAGTACTTC.

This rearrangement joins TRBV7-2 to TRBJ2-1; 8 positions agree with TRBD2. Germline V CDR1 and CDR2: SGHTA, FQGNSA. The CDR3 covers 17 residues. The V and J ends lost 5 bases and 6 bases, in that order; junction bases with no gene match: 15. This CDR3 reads CASSLRTTSEGGNEQFF. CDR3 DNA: TGTGCCAGCAGCCTCCGGACGACTAGCGAAGGGGGCAATGAGCAGTTCTTC.

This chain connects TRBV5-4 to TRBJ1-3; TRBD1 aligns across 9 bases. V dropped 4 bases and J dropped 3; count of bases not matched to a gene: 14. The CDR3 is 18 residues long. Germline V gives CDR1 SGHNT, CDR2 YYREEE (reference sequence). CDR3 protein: CASSQDRGLLGFGNTIYF. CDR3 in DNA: TGTGCCAGCAGCCAGGACAGGGGATTGTTGGGCTTTGGAAACACCATATATTTT.

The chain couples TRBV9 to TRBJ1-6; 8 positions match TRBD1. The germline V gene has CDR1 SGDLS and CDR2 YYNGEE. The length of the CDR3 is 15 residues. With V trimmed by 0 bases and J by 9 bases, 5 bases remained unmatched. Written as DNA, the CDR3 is TGTGCCAGCAGCGTAGCGGACAGGGTGACTTCACCCCTCCACTTT. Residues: CASSVADRVTSPLHF.

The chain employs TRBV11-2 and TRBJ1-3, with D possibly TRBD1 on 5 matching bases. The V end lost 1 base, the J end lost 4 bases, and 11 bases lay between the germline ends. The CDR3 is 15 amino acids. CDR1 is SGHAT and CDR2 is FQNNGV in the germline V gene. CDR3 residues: CASSLGQGGGNTIYF. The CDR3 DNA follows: TGTGCCAGCAGCTTAGGCCAGGGAGGAGGAAACACCATATATTTT.

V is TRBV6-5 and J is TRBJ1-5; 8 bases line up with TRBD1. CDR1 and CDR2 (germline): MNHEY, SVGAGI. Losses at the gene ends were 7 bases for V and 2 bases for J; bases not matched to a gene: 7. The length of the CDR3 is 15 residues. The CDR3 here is CASMTGVIGNQPQHF. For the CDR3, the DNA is TGTGCCAGCATGACAGGGGTGATTGGCAATCAGCCCCAGCATTTT.

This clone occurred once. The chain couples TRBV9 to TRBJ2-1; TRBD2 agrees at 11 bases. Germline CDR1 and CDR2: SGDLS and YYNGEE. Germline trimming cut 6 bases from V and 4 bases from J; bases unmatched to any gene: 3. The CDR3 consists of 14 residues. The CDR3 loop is CASTGTSGYNEQFF. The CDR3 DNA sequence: TGTGCCAGCACCGGGACTAGCGGTTACAATGAGCAGTTCTTC. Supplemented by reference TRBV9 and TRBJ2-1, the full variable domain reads DSGVTQTPKHLITATGQRVTLRCSPRSGDLSVYWYQQSLDQGLQFLIQYYNGEERAKGNILERFSAQQFPDLHSELNLSSLELGDSALYFCASTGTSGYNEQFFGPGTRLTVL.